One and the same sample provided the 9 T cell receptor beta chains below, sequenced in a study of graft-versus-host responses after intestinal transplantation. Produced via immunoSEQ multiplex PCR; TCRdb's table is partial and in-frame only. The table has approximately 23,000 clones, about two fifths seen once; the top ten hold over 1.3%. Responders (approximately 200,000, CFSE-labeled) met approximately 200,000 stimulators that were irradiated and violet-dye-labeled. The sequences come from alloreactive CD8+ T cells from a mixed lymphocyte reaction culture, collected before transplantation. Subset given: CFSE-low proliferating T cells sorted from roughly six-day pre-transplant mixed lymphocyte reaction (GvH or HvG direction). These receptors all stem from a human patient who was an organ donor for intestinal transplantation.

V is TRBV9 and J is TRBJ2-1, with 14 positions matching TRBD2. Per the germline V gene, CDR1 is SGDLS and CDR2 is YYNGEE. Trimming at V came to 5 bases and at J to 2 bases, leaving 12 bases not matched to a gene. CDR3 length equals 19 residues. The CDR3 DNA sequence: TGTGCCAGCAGTGGACCCGGGACTAGCGGGGGAGGTCCCTACAATGAGCAGTTCTTC. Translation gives CASSGPGTSGGGPYNEQFF.

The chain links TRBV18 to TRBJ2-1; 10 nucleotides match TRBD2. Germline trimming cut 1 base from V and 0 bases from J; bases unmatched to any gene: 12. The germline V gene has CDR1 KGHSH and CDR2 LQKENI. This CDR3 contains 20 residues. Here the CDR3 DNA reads TGTGCCAGCTCACCACGGGGGGCTAGCGGGAGCCTTCCCTCCTACAATGAGCAGTTCTTC. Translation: CASSPRGASGSLPSYNEQFF.

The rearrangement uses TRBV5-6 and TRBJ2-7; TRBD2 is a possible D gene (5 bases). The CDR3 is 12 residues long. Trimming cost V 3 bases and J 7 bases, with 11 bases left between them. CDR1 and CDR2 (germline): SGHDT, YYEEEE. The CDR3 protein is CASSSQTGEQYF. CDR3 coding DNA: TGTGCCAGCAGCTCCCAAACGGGAGAGCAGTACTTC. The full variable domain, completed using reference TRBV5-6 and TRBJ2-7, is DAGVTQSPTHLIKTRGQQVTLRCSPKSGHDTVSWYQQALGQGPQFIFQYYEEEERQRGNFPDRFSGHQFPNYSSELNVNALLLGDSALYLCASSSQTGEQYFGPGTRLTVT.

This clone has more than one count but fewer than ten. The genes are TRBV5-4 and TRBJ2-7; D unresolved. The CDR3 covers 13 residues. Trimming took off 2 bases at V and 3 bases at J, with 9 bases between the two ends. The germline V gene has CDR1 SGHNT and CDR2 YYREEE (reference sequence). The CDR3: CASSFAQNYEQYF. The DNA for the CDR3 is TGTGCCAGCAGCTTTGCACAGAACTACGAGCAGTACTTC. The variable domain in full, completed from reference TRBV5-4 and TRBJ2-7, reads ETGVTQSPTHLIKTRGQQVTLRCSSQSGHNTVSWYQQALGQGPQFIFQYYREEENGRGNFPPRFSGLQFPNYSSELNVNALELDDSALYLCASSFAQNYEQYFGPGTRLTVT.

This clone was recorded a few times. CDR3 DNA: TGTGCCAGCAGTGAAAACCGGTATGAGCAGTACTTC. It specifies CASSENRYEQYF. The chain has TRBV2 and TRBJ2-7; no reliable D call. Germline assignment: CDR1 SNHLY and CDR2 FYNNEI. This CDR3 comprises 12 residues. V lost 2 bases and J 7 bases, leaving 9 bases between the germline ends.

This CDR3 is CASSLRPGTEAFF. The CDR3 DNA reads as TGCGCCAGCAGCCTCAGACCTGGTACTGAAGCTTTCTTT. The chain combines TRBV4-1 with TRBJ1-1; no clear D gene. V lost 4 bases, J lost 5 bases, and 11 bases lay in between. The CDR3 runs to 13 residues. Germline V gene lookup returns CDR1 MGHRA and CDR2 YSYEKL.

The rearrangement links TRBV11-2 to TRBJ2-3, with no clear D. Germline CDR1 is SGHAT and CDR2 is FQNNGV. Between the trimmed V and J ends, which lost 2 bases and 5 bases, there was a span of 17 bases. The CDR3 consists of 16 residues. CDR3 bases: TGTGCCAGCAGCTTACGGTGGGTTTTGTTCGGAGATACGCAGTATTTT. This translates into CASSLRWVLFGDTQYF.

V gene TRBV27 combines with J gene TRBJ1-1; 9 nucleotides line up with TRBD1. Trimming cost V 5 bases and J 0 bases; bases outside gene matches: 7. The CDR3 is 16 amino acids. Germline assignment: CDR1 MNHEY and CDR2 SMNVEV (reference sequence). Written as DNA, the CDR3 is TGTGCCAGCAGTCCGGGACAGGGAATTATGAACACTGAAGCTTTCTTT. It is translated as CASSPGQGIMNTEAFF.

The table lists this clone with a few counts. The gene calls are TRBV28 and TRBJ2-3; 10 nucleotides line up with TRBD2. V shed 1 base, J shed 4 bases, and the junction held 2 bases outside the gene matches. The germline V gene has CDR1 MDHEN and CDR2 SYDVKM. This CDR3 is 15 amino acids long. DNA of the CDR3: TGTGCCAGCAGTTTATACCTAGCGGGAGCAGATACGCAGTATTTT. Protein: CASSLYLAGADTQYF.